Following are 17 T cell receptor beta chains from one sample sequenced in a study of blood T cell repertoires in COVID-19 (TCRdb year 2020). To prepare the library, the immunoSEQ multiplex PCR assay was applied. TCRdb's version of the immuneACCESS table is confined to in-frame rearrangements and falls short of the full clone set. An unresolved V gene accounts for under half of the shortfall where checked; the remainder is of unknown origin. This sample has some 220,000 clones in its table, and 70% to 85% of those were observed once. The ten most abundant clones make up under 1.5% of the sample. Sequenced input: PBMCs or T cells enriched from blood (not recorded which). All receptors derive from a woman aged 40 to 50 with acute COVID-19.

CDR3 region: CASSSTGTSFNTGELFF. The CDR3 nucleotides are TGTGCCAGCAGCTCTACCGGGACTAGCTTTAACACCGGGGAGCTGTTTTTT. This chain joins TRBV5-5 and TRBJ2-2; TRBD2 matches at 9 bases. CDR1 and CDR2 from the germline V gene are SGHKS and YYEKEE (reference sequence). V trimming: 3 bases; J trimming: 2 bases; junction bases outside the gene matches: 8. This CDR3 spans 17 amino acids.

The genes are TRBV5-6 and TRBJ2-7, with a tentative D call TRBD1 (6 bases). The germline V and J ends were trimmed by 3 bases and 0 bases, with 10 bases remaining between them. The CDR3 loop spans 14 amino acids. Per germline, CDR1 SGHDT and CDR2 YYEEEE. The CDR3 is CASSSTGYSYEQYF. CDR3 bases: TGTGCCAGCAGCTCGACAGGATACTCCTACGAGCAGTACTTC.

In DNA, the CDR3 is TGTGCCAGCAGTTTCCTCGGGACTCCGTATGGCTACACCTTC. It codes for CASSFLGTPYGYTF. The V call is TRBV27, the J call TRBJ1-2; the D gene is possibly TRBD1 (5 bases). CDR1 is MNHEY and CDR2 is SMNVEV in the germline V gene (reference sequence). The CDR3 sequence is 14 residues long. Trimming stripped 3 bases from V and 5 bases from J, with 13 bases between.

This chain connects TRBV5-4 to TRBJ1-2, with TRBD1 matching over 7 bases. The CDR3 is 16 amino acids. The germline V gene has CDR1 SGHNT and CDR2 YYREEE (reference sequence). The junction had 13 bases not matched to a gene; V was cut back by 4 bases and J by 4 bases. The CDR3 loop reads CASSRSWDSSIYGYTF. DNA of the CDR3: TGTGCCAGCAGCCGTAGTTGGGACAGTTCCATCTATGGCTACACCTTC.

The V call is TRBV19, the J call TRBJ2-4, with 12 bases aligning to TRBD2. This CDR3 is 15 amino acids long. V shed 1 base, J shed 5 bases, and the junction held 0 bases outside the gene matches. In germline, CDR1 is LNHDA, CDR2 SQIVND (reference sequence). The CDR3 sequence: CASSIGLAGENIQYF. The DNA of the CDR3 is TGTGCCAGTAGTATAGGACTAGCGGGGGAAAACATTCAGTACTTC.

The chain links TRBV7-9 to TRBJ2-2; TRBD2 matches at 8 bases. CDR1 is SEHNR and CDR2 is FQNEAQ in the germline V gene (reference sequence). V shed 3 bases, J shed 4 bases, and the junction held 4 bases outside the gene matches. This CDR3 spans 15 amino acids. The DNA of the CDR3 is TGTGCCAGCAGCTTGCCTAGCGGGCCCACCGGGGAGCTGTTTTTT. Its protein product is CASSLPSGPTGELFF.

The V call is TRBV4-2, the J call TRBJ1-2; D not certain. Per the germline V gene, CDR1 is LGHNA and CDR2 is YNFKEQ. Trimming pared 0 bases from V and 8 bases from J, leaving 13 bases between. CDR3 length: 14 amino acids. The CDR3 region is CASSQEVSAAGYTF. For the CDR3, the DNA is TGTGCCAGCAGCCAAGAAGTGTCCGCGGCCGGCTACACCTTC.

The chain employs TRBV14 and TRBJ2-5; tentatively, D is TRBD1 (6 bases). Germline loops: CDR1 SGHDN, CDR2 FVKESK. The V gene lost 1 base and the J gene lost 1 base, with 7 bases spanning the gap. This CDR3 comprises 14 residues. CDR3 amino acids: CASSQGTVQETQYF. The CDR3 coding sequence is TGTGCCAGCAGCCAAGGGACAGTCCAAGAGACCCAGTACTTC. Full variable domain (outside the CDR3, taken from reference TRBV14 and TRBJ2-5): EAGVTQFPSHSVIEKGQTVTLRCDPISGHDNLYWYRRVMGKEIKFLLHFVKESKQDESGMPNNRFLAERTGGTYSTLKVQPAELEDSGVYFCASSQGTVQETQYFGPGTRLLVL.

The rearrangement joins TRBV14 to TRBJ1-6, with 7 bases that match TRBD1. The CDR3 has 16 residues. V lost 0 bases and J lost 14; bases outside the gene matches: 13. Per germline, CDR1 SGHDN and CDR2 FVKESK. The CDR3 DNA is TGTGCCAGCAGCCAAGACTCCGCCGGACAGGCCGGGGCCCTCCACTTT. This codes for CASSQDSAGQAGALHF.

The genes are TRBV12-5 and TRBJ2-1; 7 bases are a match to TRBD1. Trimming at V came to 2 bases and at J to 7 bases, leaving 2 bases not matched to a gene. The CDR3 has 13 residues. Germline loops: CDR1 LGHNT, CDR2 FRNRAP. The CDR3 nucleotides read TGTGCTAGTGGTTTGCCGACAGGGAATGAGCAGTTCTTC. Amino acids: CASGLPTGNEQFF. The complete variable domain, with remaining parts taken from reference TRBV12-5 and TRBJ2-1, reads DARVTQTPRHKVTEMGQEVTMRCQPILGHNTVFWYRQTMMQGLELLAYFRNRAPLDDSGMPKDRFSAEMPDATLATLKIQPSEPRDSAVYFCASGLPTGNEQFFGPGTRLTVL.

The chain has TRBV6-5 and TRBJ1-1, with 7 bases lining up with TRBD1. This CDR3 has 13 amino acids. The trim removed 2 bases at V and 7 bases at J, leaving 4 bases unmatched. Germline V gives CDR1 MNHEY, CDR2 SVGAGI. In DNA, the CDR3 is TGTGCCAGCAGTTACGAAGGGGGCAGTGAAGCTTTCTTT. Amino acids: CASSYEGGSEAFF.

The V gene is TRBV9, the J gene TRBJ2-3; D is unresolved. The germline gives CDR1 SGDLS, CDR2 YYNGEE. The CDR3 extends over 15 amino acids. Trimming pared 0 bases from V and 0 bases from J, leaving 8 bases between. The CDR3 region has the DNA TGTGCCAGCAGCGTAGGGAGCTTAAGCACAGATACGCAGTATTTT. Protein product: CASSVGSLSTDTQYF.

This clone has more than one count but fewer than ten. J is TRBJ2-7 and V is TRBV27; 7 bases match TRBD1. Unmatched junction bases numbered 16, after V lost 5 bases and J lost 0 bases. Germline loops: CDR1 MNHEY, CDR2 SMNVEV (reference sequence). This CDR3 spans 18 amino acids. CDR3: CASSPTSRAGGSSYEQYF. CDR3 bases: TGTGCCAGCAGTCCTACCTCCAGGGCAGGGGGATCCTCCTACGAGCAGTACTTC.

The chain employs TRBV15 and TRBJ2-7, with D possibly TRBD2 on 6 matching bases. The CDR3 runs to 16 residues. Germline V gene sequence: CDR1 LNHNV, CDR2 YYDKDF (reference sequence). V dropped 0 bases and J dropped 3 bases, with 15 bases sitting between them. In DNA form, the CDR3 reads TGTGCCACCAGCAGAGAAGGAGGGACGACGTTCTACGAGCAGTACTTC. This translates into CATSREGGTTFYEQYF.

The J gene is TRBJ2-3, the V gene TRBV4-1, with D possibly TRBD1 on 6 matching bases. CDR1 is MGHRA and CDR2 is YSYEKL in the germline V gene. V was pared by 8 bases and J by 0 bases, with 15 bases between. CDR3 length: 15 residues. CDR3 coding DNA: TGCGCCAGCGGACGGACAGCCTCTAGCACAGATACGCAGTATTTT. Its protein product is CASGRTASSTDTQYF.

The chain combines TRBV7-6 with TRBJ1-2; D might be TRBD1 (6 bases). This CDR3 is 13 amino acids long. Germline CDR1 SGHVS, CDR2 FNYEAQ. Trimming took 5 bases from V and 8 from J, leaving 15 bases between them. The CDR3 reads CASSHTGLEGYTF. DNA for the CDR3: TGTGCCAGCAGCCACACAGGGTTAGAAGGCTACACCTTC.

This chain connects TRBV6-4 to TRBJ1-5; possible D gene TRBD1, 5 bases. The CDR3 spans 14 residues. The V gene lost 2 bases and the J gene lost 4 bases, with 9 bases spanning the gap. Germline V gene lookup returns CDR1 MRHNA and CDR2 SNTAGT. This chain's CDR3 is CASSDRGWNQPQHF. In nucleotides, the CDR3 is TGTGCCAGCAGTGACAGGGGTTGGAATCAGCCCCAGCATTTT.